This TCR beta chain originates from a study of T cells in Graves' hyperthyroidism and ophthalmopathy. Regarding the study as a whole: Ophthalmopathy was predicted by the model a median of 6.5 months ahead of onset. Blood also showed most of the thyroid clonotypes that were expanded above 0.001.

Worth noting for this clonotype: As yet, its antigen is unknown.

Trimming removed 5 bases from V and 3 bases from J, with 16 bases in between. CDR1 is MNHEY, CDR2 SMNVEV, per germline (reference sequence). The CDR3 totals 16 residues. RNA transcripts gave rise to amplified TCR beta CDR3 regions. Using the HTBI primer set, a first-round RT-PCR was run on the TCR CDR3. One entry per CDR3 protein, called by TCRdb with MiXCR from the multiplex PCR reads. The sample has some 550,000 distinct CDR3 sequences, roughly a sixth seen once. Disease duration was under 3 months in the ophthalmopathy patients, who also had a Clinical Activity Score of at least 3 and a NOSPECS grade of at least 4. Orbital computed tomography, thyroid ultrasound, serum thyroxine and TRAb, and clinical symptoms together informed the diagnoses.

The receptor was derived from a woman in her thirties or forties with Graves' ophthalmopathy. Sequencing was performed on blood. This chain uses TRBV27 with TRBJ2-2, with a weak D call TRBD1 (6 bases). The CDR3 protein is CASSPRTVGDTGELFF. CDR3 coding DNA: TGTGCCAGCAGTCCACGGACAGTGGGGGACACCGGGGAGCTGTTTTTT.